The 17 T cell receptor beta chains in this list originate from one sample, sequenced in a study of blood T cell repertoires in COVID-19. Using immunoSEQ multiplex PCR, the repertoire was profiled, and TCRdb retains in-frame clones only, with some absent. The sample holds approximately 210,000 clones, about 90% seen once. The sequencing input was peripheral blood. These receptor sequences come from a man aged 35 to 55 with active or convalescent COVID-19.

CDR3 region: CAWSRTGSEQYF. DNA of the CDR3: TGTGCCTGGAGTCGGACAGGGAGCGAGCAGTACTTC. The chain couples TRBV30 to TRBJ2-7, with 8 nucleotides matching TRBD1. With 2 bases clipped from V and 6 bases from J, the junction kept 3 bases outside the gene matches. The CDR3 consists of 12 residues. Germline-derived CDR1 and CDR2 are GTSNPN and SVGIG (reference sequence).

The DNA of the CDR3 is TGTGCCAGCAGCTTACAGGGCTCGTCGCCCTACGAGCAGTACTTC. Residues: CASSLQGSSPYEQYF. The chain uses TRBV7-8 and TRBJ2-7, with TRBD1 as a possible D gene (5 bases). Germline lookup yields CDR1 SGHVS and CDR2 FQNEAQ. The V gene lost 2 bases and the J gene lost 2 bases, with 13 bases spanning the gap. CDR3 length equals 15 residues.

This clone was recorded once. V and J are TRBV24-1 and TRBJ2-2; TRBD1 agrees at 7 bases. This CDR3 region has 14 residues. Germline V gene data show CDR1 as KGHDR and CDR2 as SFDVKD. V shed 9 bases and J 1 base; nucleotides not matched to a gene: 4. The CDR3 nucleotides read TGTGCCACCCGGGACAGTGGGAACACCGGGGAGCTGTTTTTT. It yields the protein CATRDSGNTGELFF.

The J gene is TRBJ1-6, the V gene TRBV10-3; D unresolved. Trimming pared 10 bases from V and 8 bases from J, leaving 9 bases between. CDR1 is ENHRY and CDR2 is SYGVKD in the germline V gene. The CDR3 extends over 11 amino acids. The CDR3 reads CATRQDSPLHF. Here the CDR3 DNA reads TGTGCCACTCGACAAGATTCACCCCTCCACTTT.

The DNA for the CDR3 is TGTGCCAGTAGCCGTCCCGGGACAGTAATGAACACTGAAGCTTTCTTT. Protein product: CASSRPGTVMNTEAFF. The V and J genes are TRBV19 and TRBJ1-1; 7 bases map to TRBD1. Germline loops: CDR1 LNHDA, CDR2 SQIVND (reference sequence). The length of the CDR3 is 16 residues. Trimming cost V 6 bases and J 0 bases; bases outside gene matches: 10.

On this clone itself: The same CDR3 can be traced to other DNA sequences in this sample. The chain recombines TRBV19 with TRBJ1-2; TRBD1 aligns across 9 bases. Germline V CDR1 and CDR2: LNHDA, SQIVND (reference sequence). There are 14 residues in the CDR3. Germline trimming cut 3 bases from V and 2 bases from J; bases unmatched to any gene: 1. The CDR3, as DNA: TGTGCCAGTAGTATCGGGACAGGGAACTATGGCTACACCTTC. This gives the protein CASSIGTGNYGYTF.

V and J are TRBV24-1 and TRBJ2-1, with a possible D match to TRBD1 (6 bases). V shed 7 bases and J shed 9 bases, with 12 bases lying between them. Germline lookup yields CDR1 KGHDR and CDR2 SFDVKD. There are 12 residues in the CDR3. The CDR3 sequence: CATSKTGIEQFF. In DNA form, the CDR3 reads TGTGCCACCAGCAAAACAGGGATTGAGCAGTTCTTC.

The chain couples TRBV27 to TRBJ2-2; D call uncertain. Trimming shortened V by 3 bases and J by 0 bases, and 2 bases separated the two germline ends. In germline, CDR1 is MNHEY, CDR2 SMNVEV (reference sequence). The CDR3 has 13 amino acids. The DNA of the CDR3 is TGTGCCAGCAGTTTTACGAACACCGGGGAGCTGTTTTTT. It encodes CASSFTNTGELFF.

This clone was picked up a small number of times. The chain employs TRBV5-4 and TRBJ2-1; 11 nucleotides line up with TRBD1. The V gene's germline CDR1 is SGHNT and CDR2 YYREEE (reference sequence). J gave up 1 base and V 4 bases, and 7 bases lay outside the gene matches. The CDR3 runs to 17 residues. In DNA, the CDR3 is TGTGCCAGCAGCCCCGGGACAGGGGGGCCTTCCTACAATGAGCAGTTCTTC. Its translation is CASSPGTGGPSYNEQFF.

V gene TRBV4-2 combines with J gene TRBJ1-4, with 7 nucleotides matching TRBD1. The trim removed 1 base at V and 3 bases at J, leaving 8 bases unmatched. The V gene's germline CDR1 is LGHNA and CDR2 YNFKEQ. This CDR3 spans 17 amino acids. CDR3 nucleotide sequence: TGTGCCAGCAGCCAAGCCCCGAAGACAGGGTCTAATGAAAAACTGTTTTTT. It translates to CASSQAPKTGSNEKLFF.

The chain is built from TRBV25-1 and TRBJ1-2; D may be TRBD1 (5 bases). The V gene's germline CDR1 is MGHDK and CDR2 SYGVNS. The CDR3 spans 16 residues. The V end was cut by 3 bases, the J end by 3 bases, with 17 bases between. Here the CDR3 DNA reads TGTGCCAGCAGTGATAGTCCAGGGAGGCCGGACTATGGCTACACCTTC. Translated, it gives CASSDSPGRPDYGYTF.

This sequence joins TRBV7-3 and TRBJ1-1; TRBD1 might be the D (6 bases). There are 13 residues in the CDR3. The germline V gene has CDR1 SGHTA and CDR2 FQGTGA. V lost 5 bases to trimming and J lost 7 bases, with 14 bases between them. CDR3 amino acids: CASSRSRQDEAFF. The CDR3 coding sequence is TGTGCCAGCAGCCGATCTAGACAGGATGAAGCTTTCTTT.

This clone was counted a single time. V usage is TRBV5-1 and J usage is TRBJ2-2, with TRBD1 matching 7 bases. V trimming: 3 bases; J trimming: 0 bases; junction bases outside the gene matches: 5. CDR1 and CDR2 (germline): SGHRS, YFSETQ. The CDR3 is 16 residues long. The CDR3 protein is CASSSRTGTNTGELFF. The CDR3 DNA is TGCGCCAGCAGCTCACGGACAGGCACGAACACCGGGGAGCTGTTTTTT.

The rearrangement uses TRBV3-1 (or the pseudogene TRBV3-2) and TRBJ2-5, with a weak D call TRBD1 (6 bases). Trimming removed 4 bases from V and 5 bases from J, with 17 bases in between. The length of the CDR3 is 15 residues. Germline lookup yields CDR1 LGHDT and CDR2 YNNKEL (reference sequence). DNA for the CDR3: TGTGCCAGCAGCCGTACAGGGCCGAGTAGGGAGACCCAGTACTTC. Translated, it gives CASSRTGPSRETQYF.

The rearrangement links TRBV28 to TRBJ2-7, with 13 positions matching TRBD2. The J segment lost 7 bases and the V segment lost 0 bases, leaving 12 bases of the junction unmatched. The germline V gene encodes CDR1 MDHEN and CDR2 SYDVKM. This CDR3 is 18 amino acids long. CDR3 bases: TGTGCCAGCAGTTTATGGGACATTAGGACTAGCGGGAGTTGGGAGCAGTACTTC. Translation: CASSLWDIRTSGSWEQYF.

The gene calls are TRBV27 and TRBJ1-5, with D possibly matching TRBD1 (6 bases). Trimming took 6 bases from V and 1 from J, leaving 10 bases between them. The CDR3 has 14 amino acids. Germline V lookup: CDR1 MNHEY, CDR2 SMNVEV (reference sequence). CDR3 DNA sequence: TGTGCCAGCAGCCCAGACAGGAGCAATCAGCCCCAGCATTTT. Its translation: CASSPDRSNQPQHF.

This clone was found many times. The V and J genes are TRBV18 and TRBJ2-5; no firm D call. CDR1 and CDR2 from the germline V gene are KGHSH and LQKENI. The CDR3 has 14 amino acids. V was cut by 3 bases and J by 5 bases, with 13 bases left in between. The CDR3 reads CASSPRPSDETQYF. The CDR3 DNA follows: TGTGCCAGCTCACCCCGCCCGAGCGACGAGACCCAGTACTTC.